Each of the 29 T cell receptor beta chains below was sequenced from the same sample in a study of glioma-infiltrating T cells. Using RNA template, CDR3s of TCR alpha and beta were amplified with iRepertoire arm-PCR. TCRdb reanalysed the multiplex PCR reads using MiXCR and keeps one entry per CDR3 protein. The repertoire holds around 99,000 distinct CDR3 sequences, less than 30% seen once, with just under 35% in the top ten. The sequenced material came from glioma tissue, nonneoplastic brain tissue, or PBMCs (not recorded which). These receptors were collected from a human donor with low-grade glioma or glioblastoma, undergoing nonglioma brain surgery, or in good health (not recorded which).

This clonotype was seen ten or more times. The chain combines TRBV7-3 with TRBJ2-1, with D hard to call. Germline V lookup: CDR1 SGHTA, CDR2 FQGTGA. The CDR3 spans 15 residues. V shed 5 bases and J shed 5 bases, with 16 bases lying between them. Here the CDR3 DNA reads TGTGCCAGCAGCGCATCCTTGGCCAGGAACAATGAGCAGTTCTTC. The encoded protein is CASSASLARNNEQFF.

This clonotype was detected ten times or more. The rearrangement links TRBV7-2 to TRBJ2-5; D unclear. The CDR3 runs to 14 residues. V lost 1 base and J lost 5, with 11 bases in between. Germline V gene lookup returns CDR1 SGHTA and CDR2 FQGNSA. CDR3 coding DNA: TGTGCCAGCAGCTTAGAAGTAGCCTGGGAGACCCAGTACTTC. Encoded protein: CASSLEVAWETQYF.

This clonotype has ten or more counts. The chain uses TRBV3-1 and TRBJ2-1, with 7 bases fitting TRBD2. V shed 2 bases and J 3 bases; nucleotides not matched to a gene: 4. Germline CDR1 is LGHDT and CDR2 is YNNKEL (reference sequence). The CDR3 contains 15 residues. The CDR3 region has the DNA TGTGCCAGCAGCCAATACACGGGGGGCTACAATGAGCAGTTCTTC. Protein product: CASSQYTGGYNEQFF.

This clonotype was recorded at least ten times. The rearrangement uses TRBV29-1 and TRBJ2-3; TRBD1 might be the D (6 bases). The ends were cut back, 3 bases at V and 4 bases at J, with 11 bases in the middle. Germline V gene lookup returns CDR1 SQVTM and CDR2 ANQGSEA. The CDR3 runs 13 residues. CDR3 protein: CSVERGSADTQYF. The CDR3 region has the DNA TGCAGCGTTGAGAGGGGGTCGGCAGATACGCAGTATTTT.

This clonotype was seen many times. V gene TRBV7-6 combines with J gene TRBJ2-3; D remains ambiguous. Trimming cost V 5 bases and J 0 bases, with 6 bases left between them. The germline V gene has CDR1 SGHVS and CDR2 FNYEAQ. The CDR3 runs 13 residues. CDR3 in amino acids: CASSPSSTDTQYF. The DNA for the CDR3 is TGTGCCAGCAGCCCCTCTAGCACAGATACGCAGTATTTT.

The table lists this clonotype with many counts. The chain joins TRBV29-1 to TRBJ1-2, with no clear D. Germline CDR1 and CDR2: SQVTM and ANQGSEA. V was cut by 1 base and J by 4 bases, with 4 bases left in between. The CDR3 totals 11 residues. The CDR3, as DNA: TGCAGCGTTGAAGGTTTCTATGGCTACACCTTC. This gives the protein CSVEGFYGYTF.

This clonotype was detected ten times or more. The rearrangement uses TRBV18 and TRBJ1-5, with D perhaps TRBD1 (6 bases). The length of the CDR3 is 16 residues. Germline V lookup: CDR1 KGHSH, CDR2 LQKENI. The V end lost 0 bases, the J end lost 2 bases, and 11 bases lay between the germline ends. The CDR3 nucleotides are TGTGCCAGCTCACCACCGGAGGGGGTTGGCAATCAGCCCCAGCATTTT. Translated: CASSPPEGVGNQPQHF.

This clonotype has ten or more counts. In DNA form, the CDR3 reads TGCAGTGCTAGAGGGCAGGGAGGGACTGAAGCTTTCTTT. It specifies CSARGQGGTEAFF. The gene calls are TRBV20-1 and TRBJ1-1; D may be TRBD1 (5 bases). Germline CDR1 reads DFQATT; CDR2 reads SNEGSKA (reference sequence). V was cut by 1 base and J by 5 bases, with 11 bases left in between. The CDR3 contains 13 residues.

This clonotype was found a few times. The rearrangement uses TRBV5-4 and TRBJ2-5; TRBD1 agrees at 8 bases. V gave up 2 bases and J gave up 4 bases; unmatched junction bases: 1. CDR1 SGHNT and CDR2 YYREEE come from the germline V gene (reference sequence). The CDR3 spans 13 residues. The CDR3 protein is CASSFTGGETQYF. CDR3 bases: TGTGCCAGCAGCTTTACAGGGGGAGAGACCCAGTACTTC.

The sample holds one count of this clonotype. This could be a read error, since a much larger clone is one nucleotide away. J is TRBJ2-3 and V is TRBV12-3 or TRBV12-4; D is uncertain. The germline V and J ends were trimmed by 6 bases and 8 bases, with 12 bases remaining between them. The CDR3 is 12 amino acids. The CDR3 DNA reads TGTGCCAGCAGCAGAAGATGGGGTACGCAGTATTTT. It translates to CASSRRWGTQYF.

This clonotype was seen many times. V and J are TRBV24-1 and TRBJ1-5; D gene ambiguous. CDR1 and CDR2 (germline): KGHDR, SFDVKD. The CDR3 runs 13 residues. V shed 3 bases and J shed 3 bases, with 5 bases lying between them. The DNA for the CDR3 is TGTGCCACCAGTGATAACAACAATCAGCCCCAGCATTTT. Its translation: CATSDNNNQPQHF.

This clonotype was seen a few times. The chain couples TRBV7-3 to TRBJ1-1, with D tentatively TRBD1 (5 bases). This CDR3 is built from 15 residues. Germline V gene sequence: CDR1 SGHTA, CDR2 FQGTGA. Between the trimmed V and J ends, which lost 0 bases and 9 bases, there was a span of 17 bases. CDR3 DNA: TGTGCCAGCAGCTTAACTTCCGCCGGGGCGCAACAAGCTTTCTTT. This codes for CASSLTSAGAQQAFF.

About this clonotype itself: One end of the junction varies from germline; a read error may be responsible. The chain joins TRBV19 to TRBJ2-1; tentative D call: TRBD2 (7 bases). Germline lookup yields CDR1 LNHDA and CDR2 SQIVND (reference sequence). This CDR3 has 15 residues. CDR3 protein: CAGSIRGGPSNEQFF. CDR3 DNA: TGTGCCGGTAGTATAAGGGGGGGCCCGTCGAATGAGCAGTTCTTC.

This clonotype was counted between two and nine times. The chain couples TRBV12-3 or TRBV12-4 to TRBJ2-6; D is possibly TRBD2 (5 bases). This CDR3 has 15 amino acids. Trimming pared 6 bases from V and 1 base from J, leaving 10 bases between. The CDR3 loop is CASSLPGSGANVLTF. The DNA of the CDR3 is TGTGCCAGCAGCCTTCCGGGATCTGGGGCCAACGTCCTGACTTTC.

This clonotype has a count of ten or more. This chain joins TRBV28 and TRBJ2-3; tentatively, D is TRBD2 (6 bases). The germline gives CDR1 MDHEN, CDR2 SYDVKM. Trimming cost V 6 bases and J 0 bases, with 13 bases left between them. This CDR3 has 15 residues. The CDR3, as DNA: TGTGCCAGCAGCCGTGGGGCGGGAAGCACAGATACGCAGTATTTT. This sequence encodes CASSRGAGSTDTQYF.

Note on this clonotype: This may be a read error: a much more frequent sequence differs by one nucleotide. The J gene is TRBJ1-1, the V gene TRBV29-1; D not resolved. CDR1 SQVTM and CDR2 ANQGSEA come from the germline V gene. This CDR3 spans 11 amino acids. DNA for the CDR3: TGCAGCGCCGACTTCCACACTAAAGCTTTCTTT. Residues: CSADFHTKAFF.

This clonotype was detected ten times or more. The CDR3 here is CASSLRDNSNQPQHF. DNA of the CDR3: TGTGCCAGCAGCCTCCGGGACAATAGCAATCAGCCCCAGCATTTT. V usage is TRBV2 and J usage is TRBJ1-5, with a possible D match to TRBD1 (6 bases). Germline lookup yields CDR1 SNHLY and CDR2 FYNNEI. This CDR3 has 15 amino acids. V shed 6 bases and J shed 0 bases, with 12 bases lying between them.

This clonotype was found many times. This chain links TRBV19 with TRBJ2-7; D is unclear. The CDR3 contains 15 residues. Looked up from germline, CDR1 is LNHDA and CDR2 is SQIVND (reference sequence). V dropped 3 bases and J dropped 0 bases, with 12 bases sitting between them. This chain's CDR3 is CASSIVGSYSYEQYF. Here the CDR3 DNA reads TGTGCCAGTAGTATCGTGGGGTCCTACTCCTACGAGCAGTACTTC.

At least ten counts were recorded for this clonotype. CDR3 coding DNA: TGTGCCAGCAGTACTAGCGGGAGACCCATTTTCCGGTATTTT. Amino acid sequence: CASSTSGRPIFRYF. The rearrangement joins TRBV27 to TRBJ2-3; 11 bases fit TRBD2. Losses at the gene ends were 5 bases for V and 14 bases for J; bases not matched to a gene: 12. From germline, CDR1 is MNHEY and CDR2 SMNVEV (reference sequence). CDR3 size: 14 residues.

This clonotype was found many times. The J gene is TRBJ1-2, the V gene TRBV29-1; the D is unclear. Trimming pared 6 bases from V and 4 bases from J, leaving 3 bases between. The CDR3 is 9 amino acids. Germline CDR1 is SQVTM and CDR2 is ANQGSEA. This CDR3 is CSVGYGYTF. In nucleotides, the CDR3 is TGCAGCGTAGGCTATGGCTACACCTTC.

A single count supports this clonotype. The CDR3 DNA sequence: TGTGCCTGGAGGCAAACTAGCGGGCTTTTCTACGAGCAGTACTTC. Translating it yields CAWRQTSGLFYEQYF. This chain joins TRBV30 and TRBJ2-7; 9 positions agree with TRBD2. The germline V gene has CDR1 GTSNPN and CDR2 SVGIG (reference sequence). Trimming cost V 3 bases and J 3 bases; bases outside gene matches: 9. CDR3 length equals 15 residues.

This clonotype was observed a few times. This chain's CDR3 is CASSFGRYSYEQYF. As DNA, the CDR3 is TGTGCCAGCAGCTTCGGCCGCTACTCCTACGAGCAGTACTTC. The chain has TRBV7-2 and TRBJ2-7; the D is unclear. Trimming cost V 3 bases and J 0 bases, with 9 bases left between them. The germline gives CDR1 SGHTA, CDR2 FQGNSA. The CDR3 totals 14 residues.

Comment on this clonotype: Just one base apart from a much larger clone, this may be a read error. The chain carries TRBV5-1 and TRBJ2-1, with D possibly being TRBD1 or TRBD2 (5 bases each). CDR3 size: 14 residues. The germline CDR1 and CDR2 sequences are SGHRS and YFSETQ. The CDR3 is CASSFGTLLDEHFF. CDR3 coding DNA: TGCGCCAGCAGTTTCGGGACCTTGCTCGATGAGCATTTCTTC.

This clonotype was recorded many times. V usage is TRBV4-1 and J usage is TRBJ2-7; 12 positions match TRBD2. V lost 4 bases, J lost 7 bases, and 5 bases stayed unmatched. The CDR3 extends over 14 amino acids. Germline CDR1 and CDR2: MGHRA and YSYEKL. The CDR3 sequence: CASSPTSGRSEQYF. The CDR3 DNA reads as TGCGCCAGCAGCCCGACTAGCGGGAGAAGTGAGCAGTACTTC.

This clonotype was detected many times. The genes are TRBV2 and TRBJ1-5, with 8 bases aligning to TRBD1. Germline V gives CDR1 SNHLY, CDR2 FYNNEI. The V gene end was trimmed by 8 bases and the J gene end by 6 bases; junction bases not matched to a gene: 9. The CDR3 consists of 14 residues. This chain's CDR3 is CASLRTGTTQPQHF. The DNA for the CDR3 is TGTGCCAGCCTCCGGACAGGGACAACTCAGCCCCAGCATTTT.

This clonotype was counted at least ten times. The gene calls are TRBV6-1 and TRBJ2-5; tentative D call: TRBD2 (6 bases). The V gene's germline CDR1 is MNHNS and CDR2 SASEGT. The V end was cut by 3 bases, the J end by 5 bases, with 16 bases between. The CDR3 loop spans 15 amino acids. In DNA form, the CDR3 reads TGTGCCAGCAGTGATTGGGGAGGATCGGTGGAGACCCAGTACTTC. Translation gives CASSDWGGSVETQYF.

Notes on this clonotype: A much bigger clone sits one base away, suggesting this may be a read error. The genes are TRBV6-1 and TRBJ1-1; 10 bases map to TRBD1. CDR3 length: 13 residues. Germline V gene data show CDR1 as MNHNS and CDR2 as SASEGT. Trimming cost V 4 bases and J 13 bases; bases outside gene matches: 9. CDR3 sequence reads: CASSATTGGMGFF. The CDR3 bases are TGTGCCAGCAGTGCCACGACAGGGGGCATGGGTTTCTTT.

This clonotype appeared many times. For the CDR3, the DNA is TGTGCCAGCAGTGAATATCCGGGGGATCTGTTTTTT. Its protein is CASSEYPGDLFF. The rearrangement uses TRBV2 and TRBJ1-4, with D tentatively TRBD1 (5 bases). Germline CDR1 reads SNHLY; CDR2 reads FYNNEI. V was trimmed by 2 bases and J by 14 bases, leaving 12 bases between them. This CDR3 is built from 12 residues.

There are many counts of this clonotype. Here the CDR3 reads CSARDRTSGGPRANTGELFF. CDR3 bases: TGCAGTGCTAGAGACCGGACTAGCGGGGGCCCTCGGGCGAACACCGGGGAGCTGTTTTTT. This chain joins TRBV20-1 and TRBJ2-2; 13 bases agree with TRBD2. Per the germline V gene, CDR1 is DFQATT and CDR2 is SNEGSKA (reference sequence). The CDR3 has 20 residues. Unmatched junction bases numbered 10, after V lost 0 bases and J lost 0 bases.